The 5 T cell receptor beta chains below were found in one sample sequenced in a study of CD8 T cells in ankylosing spondylitis. One entry per CDR3 protein results from TCRdb running MiXCR on the 5' RACE reads. Of fewer than 250,000 distinct CDR3 sequences in the sample, roughly a tenth were seen once. Input material: blood, either unsorted or a sorted T cell fraction (not recorded which). These receptors came from a male donor with ankylosing spondylitis or in good health (not recorded which).

This clonotype was counted at least ten times. The V call is TRBV20-1, the J call TRBJ1-1; TRBD1 is a possible D gene (6 bases). Germline CDR1 is DFQATT and CDR2 is SNEGSKA (reference sequence). The V end was cut by 0 bases, the J end by 5 bases, with 19 bases between. The CDR3 totals 16 residues. Here the CDR3 DNA reads TGCAGTGCTAGAGATTGGAGCGAGGGGGTGGGGACTGAAGCTTTCTTT. Translation gives CSARDWSEGVGTEAFF.

The CDR3 sequence: CASSSPPGGKETQYF. CDR3 bases: TGTGCCAGCAGCTCCCCTCCCGGCGGCAAAGAGACCCAGTACTTC. The chain employs TRBV11-3 and TRBJ2-5, with unresolved D. Germline V gene lookup returns CDR1 SGHNT and CDR2 YENEEA. CDR3 length equals 15 residues. Trimming shortened V by 4 bases and J by 3 bases, and 15 bases separated the two germline ends.

This clonotype appeared many times. The rearrangement joins TRBV20-1 to TRBJ2-6; D gene uncertain. CDR3 length: 13 residues. CDR1 DFQATT and CDR2 SNEGSKA come from the germline V gene (reference sequence). V was pared by 6 bases and J by 4 bases, with 10 bases between. The CDR3, as DNA: TGCAGTGCCCGGTTTGCCGGGGCCAACGTCCTGACTTTC. Amino acids: CSARFAGANVLTF.

This clonotype was found many times. The chain joins TRBV11-2 to TRBJ1-5; D not certain. Germline V gene data show CDR1 as SGHAT and CDR2 as FQNNGV. The CDR3 covers 14 residues. V lost 0 bases, J lost 3 bases, and 6 bases lay in between. The CDR3 sequence is CASSLDGTNQPQHF. CDR3 nucleotides: TGTGCCAGCAGCTTAGATGGCACCAATCAGCCCCAGCATTTT. The variable domain in full, with the rest retrieved from reference TRBV11-2 and TRBJ1-5, is EAGVAQSPRYKIIEKRQSVAFWCNPISGHATLYWYQQILGQGPKLLIQFQNNGVVDDSQLPKDRFSAERLKGVDSTLKIQPAKLEDSAVYLCASSLDGTNQPQHFGDGTRLSIL.

In this sample, this clonotype turned up many times. This chain connects TRBV7-2 to TRBJ2-7, with no clear D. The V gene lost 6 bases and the J gene lost 4 bases, with 7 bases spanning the gap. Germline CDR1 and CDR2: SGHTA and FQGNSA. The CDR3 totals 11 residues. CDR3 loop: CASSFSYEQYF. The CDR3, as DNA: TGTGCCAGCAGTTTCTCTTACGAGCAGTACTTC.